This T cell receptor beta chain comes out of a study of OX40 agonist ivuxolimab in advanced cancers. This clone has a handful of counts. Generated by immunoSEQ multiplex PCR, the TCRdb table keeps only in-frame clones and is missing some. The table lists tens of thousands of clones, more than 85% of them singletons. Trimming took off 5 bases at V and 16 bases at J, with 9 bases between the two ends. There are 8 residues in the CDR3. Germline CDR1 is GTSNPN and CDR2 is SVGIG (reference sequence). The chain combines TRBV30 with TRBJ2-1; D gene uncertain. The starting material was CD4+ or CD8+ T cells sorted from blood, obtained in a trial of the OX40 agonist ivuxolimab. The TCR originated in an adult with an advanced solid tumor such as melanoma, head and neck, liver or kidney cancer. Written as DNA, the CDR3 is TGTGCCTGGGAAAATAAATTCTTC. It is translated as CAWENKFF.